This T cell receptor beta chain was documented in a study of T cell repertoires in cytomegalovirus infection. Using its own MiXCR run on the reads, TCRdb lists one record per CDR3 protein. The sample yields 560,000 or so distinct CDR3 sequences, approximately 15% seen once. Per the germline V gene, CDR1 is WSHSY and CDR2 is SAAADI. V was clipped by 8 bases and J by 4 bases, with 17 bases between them. This CDR3 is 14 amino acids long. The receptor was isolated from a human donor in good health (CMV status not recorded). Some clones in this sample may be carry-over from other donors' samples. The genes are TRBV10-2 and TRBJ1-2; TRBD1 is a possible D gene (6 bases). Sequencing used CD8+ T cells from PBMCs. The CDR3 loop is CASSSRDNPYGYTF. The CDR3, as DNA: TGCGCCAGCTCGTCAAGGGACAACCCCTATGGCTACACCTTC.